This T cell receptor (beta chain) originates from a study of shared clonotypes between healthy human individuals. Overall study findings and caveats: Genetic and exposure-history diversity was limited by the few donors. Relative to their counterparts shared across all four donors, non-shared clonotypes exhibited diminished generation probabilities.

Terminally differentiated effector memory CD45RA+ cells were excluded from the naive CD8 cells, which were CD45RO-negative and positively selected for CCR7. Germline CDR1 is MNHEY and CDR2 is SMNVEV (reference sequence). This CDR3 comprises 16 residues. Trimming cost V 3 bases and J 3 bases, with 17 bases left between them. To note about this clone: Its antigen is not identified.

The protocol was immunoSEQ multiplex PCR, while the TCRdb copy is restricted to in-frame clones and leaves out a portion. Counted here are 2 million or so clones, over 85% occurring once; the ten biggest clones make up about 1.1%. The sequence was collected from a man aged 18 to 30 in good health. Sequencing was done on a sample of naive CD8+ T cells sorted from blood. V usage is TRBV27 and J usage is TRBJ1-2, with D tentatively TRBD1 (6 bases). In DNA, the CDR3 is TGTGCCAGCAGTTTTACAGGCTCTCAGGGGTACTATGGCTACACCTTC. This codes for CASSFTGSQGYYGYTF.